This passage covers 3 T cell receptor beta chains from one sample sequenced in a study of cytomegalovirus exposure and HLA in healthy donors. Amplification used 60 Vbeta primers and 13 Jbeta primers. The table came from immunoSEQ multiplex PCR; TCRdb's copy has only in-frame clones and leaves some out. This table holds 150,000 to 200,000 clones, about 75% found once. The source material was PBMCs. The source of these receptors is a woman aged 45 to 65 in good health and CMV-seropositive.

This clone appeared a single time. The chain employs TRBV6-5 and TRBJ2-7, with D possibly TRBD2 on 6 matching bases. Germline-derived CDR1 and CDR2 are MNHEY and SVGAGI. The length of the CDR3 is 16 residues. The V gene lost 2 bases and the J gene lost 5 bases, with 19 bases spanning the gap. CDR3 in DNA: TGTGCCAGCAGTTACGGGCTCGGGGGATCTAAGGACGAGCAGTACTTC. Its translation: CASSYGLGGSKDEQYF.

This clone was observed a single time. The V call is TRBV7-6, the J call TRBJ2-1; the D is unclear. The V gene's germline CDR1 is SGHVS and CDR2 FNYEAQ. The CDR3 sequence is 13 residues long. Trimming left V 1 base short and J 9 bases short, with 10 bases between. CDR3 sequence: CASSLGDIGEQFF. In DNA, the CDR3 is TGTGCCAGCAGCTTAGGAGACATTGGTGAGCAGTTCTTC.

This clone was seen only a few times. The chain combines TRBV29-1 with TRBJ1-2, with D maybe TRBD1 (6 bases). The CDR3 sequence is 12 residues long. The V gene's germline CDR1 is SQVTM and CDR2 ANQGSEA. Trimming took off 5 bases at V and 2 bases at J, with 9 bases between the two ends. For the CDR3, the DNA is TGCAGCGTTTTAGGACAGAACTATGGCTACACCTTC. This encodes CSVLGQNYGYTF. The complete variable domain, with remaining parts taken from reference TRBV29-1 and TRBJ1-2, reads SAVISQKPSRDICQRGTSLTIQCQVDSQVTMMFWYRQQPGQSLTLIATANQGSEATYESGFVIDKFPISRPNLTFSTLTVSNMSPEDSSIYLCSVLGQNYGYTFGSGTRLTVV.